The 27 T cell receptor beta chains listed next were all sequenced from one sample in a study of blood T cell repertoires in COVID-19. The repertoire was sequenced with immunoSEQ multiplex PCR; TCRdb's copy has only in-frame clones and lacks some. The sample consists of 200,000 to 250,000 clones, around 80% of them appearing once. Sequencing was done on a sample of peripheral blood. The origin of the receptors is a woman aged 40 to 50 with acute or convalescent COVID-19.

This clone is a singleton in its sample. V usage is TRBV27 and J usage is TRBJ2-7; TRBD1 aligns across 10 bases. CDR1 is MNHEY and CDR2 is SMNVEV in the germline V gene (reference sequence). The CDR3 sequence is 14 residues long. V shed 6 bases, J shed 6 bases, and the junction held 8 bases outside the gene matches. CDR3 sequence: CASSRDRGFREQYF. The CDR3 DNA is TGTGCCAGCAGCCGGGACAGGGGTTTCCGCGAGCAGTACTTC.

In DNA form, the CDR3 reads TGTGCCAGCAGCTTGTGGGCCCGGGGGGCGAAGAACACTGAAGCTTTCTTT. This sequence encodes CASSLWARGAKNTEAFF. V usage is TRBV5-6 and J usage is TRBJ1-1; D might be TRBD1 (6 bases). This CDR3 is 17 amino acids long. Trimming pared 1 base from V and 1 base from J, leaving 17 bases between. Germline CDR1 SGHDT, CDR2 YYEEEE.

The rearrangement uses TRBV11-2 and TRBJ1-1, with 8 bases identical to TRBD1. Per the germline V gene, CDR1 is SGHAT and CDR2 is FQNNGV. The CDR3 consists of 17 residues. V lost 6 bases, J lost 1 base, and 13 bases stayed unmatched. The DNA for the CDR3 is TGTGCCAGCAGTTTTTGGACTGCAGGGGGCGGGAACACTGAAGCTTTCTTT. Encoded protein: CASSFWTAGGGNTEAFF.

V and J are TRBV6-6 and TRBJ1-2; possibly TRBD1 for D (5 bases). The CDR3 has 12 amino acids. The ends were cut back, 6 bases at V and 2 bases at J, with 7 bases in the middle. Germline V gives CDR1 MNHNY, CDR2 SVGAGI (reference sequence). The CDR3 sequence: CASRGGNYGYTF. The CDR3 DNA sequence: TGTGCCAGCAGGGGGGGAAACTATGGCTACACCTTC.

The chain uses TRBV10-3 and TRBJ1-1, with a tentative D call TRBD1 (6 bases). V lost 6 bases, J lost 1 base, and 15 bases lay in between. Germline CDR1 reads ENHRY; CDR2 reads SYGVKD. The CDR3 is 15 residues long. DNA for the CDR3: TGTGCCATCAGCCCCAGGGGCGCGGGGAACACTGAAGCTTTCTTT. Its translation: CAISPRGAGNTEAFF.

J is TRBJ2-1 and V is TRBV6-2 or TRBV6-3, with 7 bases matching TRBD1. The J segment lost 4 bases and the V segment lost 6 bases, leaving 9 bases of the junction unmatched. The germline CDR1 and CDR2 sequences are MNHEY and SVGEGT. The CDR3 is 15 residues long. CDR3 protein: CASRYRDRPYNEQFF. DNA for the CDR3: TGTGCCAGCAGGTACCGGGACAGACCTTACAATGAGCAGTTCTTC.

J is TRBJ2-3 and V is TRBV7-9; 8 nucleotides match TRBD2. This CDR3 has 14 amino acids. The trim removed 5 bases at V and 5 bases at J, leaving 6 bases unmatched. CDR1 and CDR2 (germline): SEHNR, FQNEAQ (reference sequence). CDR3 residues: CASSRAGALDTQYF. CDR3 sequence (DNA): TGTGCCAGCAGCCGAGCGGGAGCATTAGATACGCAGTATTTT.

There are a few counts of this clone. The chain combines TRBV25-1 with TRBJ1-2; unclear D gene. CDR3 length: 13 amino acids. Trimming left V 2 bases short and J 2 bases short, with 6 bases between. CDR1 and CDR2 (germline): MGHDK, SYGVNS. The CDR3 coding sequence is TGTGCCAGCAGTGAACTTTCCAACTATGGCTACACCTTC. Translated, it gives CASSELSNYGYTF.

The chain links TRBV6-5 to TRBJ1-1, with TRBD1 identical over 7 bases. This CDR3 is 14 amino acids long. With 7 bases clipped from V and 6 bases from J, the junction kept 11 bases outside the gene matches. CDR1 is MNHEY and CDR2 is SVGAGI in the germline V gene. The CDR3 sequence is CASTEGGAWAEAFF. The CDR3 coding sequence is TGTGCCAGCACCGAAGGGGGCGCCTGGGCTGAAGCTTTCTTT.

The chain carries TRBV6-5 and TRBJ2-7; D is perhaps TRBD2 (5 bases). CDR1 and CDR2 from the germline V gene are MNHEY and SVGAGI. V lost 4 bases and J 1 base, leaving 8 bases between the germline ends. The CDR3 has 13 residues. The DNA of the CDR3 is TGTGCCAGCAGTTTAGGACTTTCCTACGAGCAGTACTTC. Translation: CASSLGLSYEQYF.

V is TRBV14 and J is TRBJ1-2, with a tentative D call TRBD1 (6 bases). The V gene lost 3 bases and the J gene lost 4 bases, with 12 bases spanning the gap. The CDR3 totals 14 residues. The germline gives CDR1 SGHDN, CDR2 FVKESK. DNA for the CDR3: TGTGCCAGCAGCCACAGGGGAGCCCGCTATGGCTACACCTTC. Protein: CASSHRGARYGYTF.

The chain is built from TRBV5-6 and TRBJ1-1; tentatively, D is TRBD1 (6 bases). Germline CDR1 is SGHDT and CDR2 is YYEEEE. The ends were cut back, 4 bases at V and 3 bases at J, with 16 bases in the middle. This CDR3 has 15 amino acids. The CDR3 spells CASSKGHTIYTEAFF. CDR3 in DNA: TGTGCCAGCAGCAAGGGACATACGATATACACTGAAGCTTTCTTT.

This chain links TRBV19 with TRBJ2-1; the D gene is possibly TRBD1 (5 bases). CDR1 is LNHDA, CDR2 SQIVND, per germline (reference sequence). V was shortened by 6 bases and J by 2 bases, with 14 bases between the two germline ends. This CDR3 has 15 amino acids. Here the CDR3 reads CASRASWTPYNEQFF. CDR3 nucleotides: TGTGCCAGTAGGGCCTCTTGGACACCCTACAATGAGCAGTTCTTC.

This clone was seen just once. The chain uses TRBV19 and TRBJ1-6; D not certain. CDR3 size: 14 residues. Germline CDR1 and CDR2: LNHDA and SQIVND (reference sequence). V lost 6 bases and J 7 bases, leaving 13 bases between the germline ends. Here the CDR3 reads CASRIPNMNSPLHF. In DNA, the CDR3 is TGTGCCAGTAGAATCCCTAATATGAATTCACCCCTCCACTTT.

This clone was counted a single time. The chain joins TRBV5-1 to TRBJ1-1; 8 bases are a match to TRBD1. Germline CDR1 and CDR2: SGHRS and YFSETQ. V was pared by 3 bases and J by 4 bases, with 5 bases of the junction left unmatched. This CDR3 is built from 14 residues. DNA of the CDR3: TGCGCCAGCAGCTGGACAGGGTTTGGCACTGAAGCTTTCTTT. This translates into CASSWTGFGTEAFF.

CDR3 DNA: TGTGCCAGCAGCGTTAGCGGGGGAGGGGTCACAGATACGCAGTATTTT. This translates into CASSVSGGGVTDTQYF. The V call is TRBV7-3, the J call TRBJ2-3; 9 nucleotides line up with TRBD2. The CDR3 runs to 16 residues. Germline lookup yields CDR1 SGHTA and CDR2 FQGTGA. J lost 2 bases, V lost 5 bases, and 8 bases had no gene match. Full variable domain (rest looked up from reference TRBV7-3 and TRBJ2-3): GAGVSQTPSNKVTEKGKYVELRCDPISGHTALYWYRQSLGQGPEFLIYFQGTGAADDSGLPNDRFFAVRPEGSVSTLKIQRTERGDSAVYLCASSVSGGGVTDTQYFGPGTRLTVL.

V gene TRBV11-3 combines with J gene TRBJ2-3; the D gene is possibly TRBD2 (6 bases). CDR1 and CDR2 (germline): SGHNT, YENEEA. Trimming stripped 4 bases from V and 5 bases from J, with 13 bases between. The CDR3 spans 14 residues. The CDR3 sequence: CASSSGGPIDTQYF. Written as DNA, the CDR3 is TGTGCCAGCAGCTCAGGAGGGCCGATAGATACGCAGTATTTT.

The rearrangement links TRBV30 to TRBJ2-3, with a tentative D call TRBD1 (6 bases). CDR1 is GTSNPN, CDR2 SVGIG, per germline (reference sequence). This CDR3 is built from 14 residues. V gave up 1 base and J gave up 8 bases, with 16 bases separating them. For the CDR3, the DNA is TGTGCCTGGAGTGAGCCTCGGACAGCCGTTACGCAGTATTTT. Translating gives CAWSEPRTAVTQYF.

The chain combines TRBV27 with TRBJ2-3, with 9 bases fitting TRBD2. The CDR3 runs to 18 residues. The V gene's germline CDR1 is MNHEY and CDR2 SMNVEV (reference sequence). V shed 4 bases and J 4 bases; nucleotides not matched to a gene: 15. The CDR3 is CASSSSPRREGRSDTQYF. CDR3 nucleotides: TGTGCCAGCAGTTCTTCTCCTAGGCGGGAGGGCCGATCAGATACGCAGTATTTT.

The rearrangement links TRBV29-1 to TRBJ2-7, with a possible D match to TRBD2 (5 bases). Between the trimmed V and J ends, which lost 7 bases and 0 bases, there was a span of 16 bases. Germline CDR1 SQVTM, CDR2 ANQGSEA. The CDR3 has 14 residues. In DNA, the CDR3 is TGCAGCGCGTGTGGGGTGGGGAGCTCCTACGAGCAGTACTTC. Translated, it gives CSACGVGSSYEQYF.

This chain links TRBV7-3 with TRBJ2-3, with TRBD1 matching over 8 bases. The V and J ends lost 4 bases and 0 bases, in that order; junction bases with no gene match: 9. Per germline, CDR1 SGHTA and CDR2 FQGTGA. CDR3 length: 17 residues. The CDR3 loop is CASSSMTGATSTDTQYF. CDR3 sequence (DNA): TGTGCCAGCAGCTCGATGACAGGGGCGACTAGCACAGATACGCAGTATTTT.

The V call is TRBV27, the J call TRBJ1-4; tentatively, D is TRBD1 (6 bases). Germline V CDR1 and CDR2: MNHEY, SMNVEV (reference sequence). V shed 5 bases and J shed 8 bases, with 15 bases lying between them. This CDR3 comprises 14 residues. CDR3 nucleotide sequence: TGTGCCAGCAGTCCCAAGGGACAAGGGGAAAAACTGTTTTTT. Protein: CASSPKGQGEKLFF.

The table lists this clone with a count of one. The chain employs TRBV11-2 and TRBJ2-7, with D perhaps matching TRBD2 (6 bases). Looked up from germline, CDR1 is SGHAT and CDR2 is FQNNGV. CDR3 length: 15 residues. V was pared by 5 bases and J by 2 bases, with 16 bases between. The DNA for the CDR3 is TGTGCCAGCAGCATTTCTACGGAGGGGACCTACGAGCAGTACTTC. Its protein is CASSISTEGTYEQYF.

The genes are TRBV7-8 and TRBJ2-7, with 7 bases aligning to TRBD2. Germline V gene data show CDR1 as SGHVS and CDR2 as FQNEAQ. Trimming removed 1 base from V and 3 bases from J; junction bases left unmatched: 3. CDR3 size: 14 residues. CDR3 residues: CASSLEGGSYEQYF. CDR3 nucleotides: TGTGCCAGCAGCTTAGAGGGAGGGAGCTACGAGCAGTACTTC.

The chain links TRBV14 to TRBJ1-1, with 7 bases matching TRBD1. Germline CDR1 reads SGHDN; CDR2 reads FVKESK. The CDR3 length is 16 residues. V was pared by 4 bases and J by 5 bases, with 13 bases of the junction left unmatched. The CDR3 region is CASSPYPRGQGTEAFF. The CDR3, as DNA: TGTGCCAGCAGCCCATACCCTAGGGGGCAAGGGACTGAAGCTTTCTTT.

The chain is built from TRBV12-5 and TRBJ2-1, with 9 bases matching TRBD1. The CDR3 is 15 amino acids. V lost 5 bases to trimming and J lost 3 bases; unmatched junction nucleotides: 5. CDR1 LGHNT and CDR2 FRNRAP come from the germline V gene. The CDR3: CASGPGTGIYNEQFF. The DNA of the CDR3 is TGTGCTAGTGGTCCCGGGACAGGGATCTACAATGAGCAGTTCTTC.

V usage is TRBV4-3 and J usage is TRBJ2-1, with 10 bases aligning to TRBD1. Germline CDR1 is LGHNA and CDR2 is YSLEER. CDR3 length: 15 amino acids. The V gene end was trimmed by 3 bases and the J gene end by 7 bases; junction bases not matched to a gene: 6. CDR3 in amino acids: CASSQGQGSLNEQFF. CDR3 DNA sequence: TGCGCCAGCAGCCAGGGACAGGGGAGTCTGAATGAGCAGTTCTTC.